This entry lists 20 T cell receptor beta chains sequenced from one sample in a study of blood T cell repertoires in COVID-19. Some clones are missing from TCRdb's copy, which holds only in-frame ones; the method was immunoSEQ multiplex PCR. The table records 200,000 or so clones, about 87% of them present only once. Input material: peripheral blood. All receptors derive from a man between 65 and 85 years old with acute or convalescent COVID-19.

The chain carries TRBV19 and TRBJ2-2, with D maybe TRBD2 (6 bases). From germline, CDR1 is LNHDA and CDR2 SQIVND (reference sequence). This CDR3 contains 14 residues. Trimming cost V 2 bases and J 6 bases, with 10 bases left between them. CDR3 protein: CASSIRERAGELFF. The CDR3, as DNA: TGTGCCAGTAGTATACGGGAGCGGGCCGGGGAGCTGTTTTTT.

The V and J genes are TRBV7-2 and TRBJ2-7; 8 bases are shared with TRBD1. The germline CDR1 and CDR2 sequences are SGHTA and FQGNSA. V lost 5 bases to trimming and J lost 2 bases; unmatched junction nucleotides: 5. This CDR3 has 14 residues. The CDR3 DNA is TGTGCCAGCAGCCAGGACAGGGCCACCTACGAGCAGTACTTC. Translated, it gives CASSQDRATYEQYF.

This rearrangement joins TRBV2 to TRBJ2-1; 8 bases align to TRBD1. The CDR3 spans 15 residues. The V and J ends lost 6 bases and 7 bases, in that order; junction bases with no gene match: 11. Germline values: CDR1 SNHLY, CDR2 FYNNEI. The CDR3, as DNA: TGTGCCAGCAGGGAACGGACAGGGAGGTGGAATGAGCAGTTCTTC. Translating gives CASRERTGRWNEQFF.

V gene TRBV25-1 combines with J gene TRBJ2-1; D possibly corresponds to TRBD2 (5 bases). This CDR3 spans 14 amino acids. Germline values: CDR1 MGHDK, CDR2 SYGVNS. V was trimmed by 3 bases and J by 4 bases, leaving 10 bases between them. CDR3 bases: TGTGCCAGCAGTGATCGGAGACTATACAATGAGCAGTTCTTC. As protein: CASSDRRLYNEQFF.

The chain joins TRBV6-1 to TRBJ1-6, with D maybe TRBD1 (6 bases). This CDR3 has 16 amino acids. V lost 1 base to trimming and J lost 6 bases, with 13 bases between them. Germline loops: CDR1 MNHNS, CDR2 SASEGT. CDR3 amino acids: CASSEGPDRTNSPLHF. Here the CDR3 DNA reads TGTGCCAGCAGTGAAGGTCCGGACAGAACTAATTCACCCCTCCACTTT.

The V call is TRBV9, the J call TRBJ1-1; tentative D call: TRBD1 (6 bases). Germline V lookup: CDR1 SGDLS, CDR2 YYNGEE. The CDR3 contains 15 residues. V lost 0 bases, J lost 2 bases, and 11 bases lay in between. CDR3 sequence reads: CASSVEGGANTEAFF. The CDR3, as DNA: TGTGCCAGCAGCGTAGAAGGGGGGGCCAACACTGAAGCTTTCTTT.

The chain couples TRBV2 to TRBJ2-7; TRBD1 agrees at 8 bases. The length of the CDR3 is 15 residues. The ends lost 4 bases at V and 0 bases at J; junction bases unmatched: 5. Germline V gives CDR1 SNHLY, CDR2 FYNNEI. The CDR3 nucleotides are TGTGCCAGCAGTGGGCGGGACAGGTACTCCTACGAGCAGTACTTC. This gives the protein CASSGRDRYSYEQYF.

This chain links TRBV24-1 with TRBJ2-5; TRBD1 is a possible D gene (5 bases). Germline V CDR1 and CDR2: KGHDR, SFDVKD. V was trimmed by 1 base and J by 4 bases, leaving 12 bases between them. The CDR3 sequence is 15 residues long. CDR3 residues: CATSDFQGSGETQYF. The DNA for the CDR3 is TGTGCCACCAGTGATTTTCAGGGCTCGGGAGAGACCCAGTACTTC.

The V call is TRBV3-1 (or the pseudogene TRBV3-2), the J call TRBJ2-1; TRBD2 might be the D (6 bases). V lost 4 bases and J lost 6, with 7 bases in between. Germline values: CDR1 LGHDT, CDR2 YNNKEL (reference sequence). This CDR3 has 12 residues. The CDR3 bases are TGTGCCAGCAGCCGACTAGGCAATGAGCAGTTCTTC. It specifies CASSRLGNEQFF.

V and J are TRBV29-1 and TRBJ2-5; TRBD2 agrees at 7 bases. V trimming: 3 bases; J trimming: 4 bases; junction bases outside the gene matches: 5. The CDR3 is made up of 13 amino acids. Germline V gives CDR1 SQVTM, CDR2 ANQGSEA. CDR3 residues: CSVEVLAGETQYF. Here the CDR3 DNA reads TGCAGCGTTGAGGTGTTAGCGGGAGAGACCCAGTACTTC.

The chain couples TRBV7-8 to TRBJ2-2, with 13 bases lining up with TRBD2. V lost 1 base, J lost 6 bases, and 5 bases stayed unmatched. The germline V gene has CDR1 SGHVS and CDR2 FQNEAQ. The CDR3 is 17 residues long. DNA of the CDR3: TGTGCCAGCAGCTTAGTTGGACTAGCGGGAGTCCCCGGGGAGCTGTTTTTT. Its translation: CASSLVGLAGVPGELFF.

The chain carries TRBV5-1 and TRBJ2-5, with 9 bases that match TRBD1. Unmatched junction bases numbered 2, after V lost 4 bases and J lost 4 bases. The germline V gene has CDR1 SGHRS and CDR2 YFSETQ. The length of the CDR3 is 13 residues. The DNA for the CDR3 is TGCGCCAGCAGCATGGGACAGGGAGAGACCCAGTACTTC. Translated, it gives CASSMGQGETQYF.

V gene TRBV7-3 combines with J gene TRBJ1-2; TRBD1 aligns across 8 bases. Looked up from germline, CDR1 is SGHTA and CDR2 is FQGTGA. The J segment lost 3 bases and the V segment lost 5 bases, leaving 5 bases of the junction unmatched. This CDR3 is built from 14 residues. As DNA, the CDR3 is TGTGCCAGCAGCGCCACAGGGGGAGACTATGGCTACACCTTC. Translation: CASSATGGDYGYTF. The whole variable domain, remainder taken from reference TRBV7-3 and TRBJ1-2, is GAGVSQTPSNKVTEKGKYVELRCDPISGHTALYWYRQSLGQGPEFLIYFQGTGAADDSGLPNDRFFAVRPEGSVSTLKIQRTERGDSAVYLCASSATGGDYGYTFGSGTRLTVV.

This clone occurred a few times. V usage is TRBV7-2 and J usage is TRBJ1-5; D not certain. This CDR3 comprises 12 residues. Trimming removed 4 bases from V and 3 bases from J, with 4 bases in between. Per germline, CDR1 SGHTA and CDR2 FQGNSA. As DNA, the CDR3 is TGTGCCAGCAGCTACAACAATCAGCCCCAGCATTTT. This codes for CASSYNNQPQHF. The full variable domain, rest sourced from reference TRBV7-2 and TRBJ1-5, is GAGVSQSPSNKVTEKGKDVELRCDPISGHTALYWYRQSLGQGLEFLIYFQGNSAPDKSGLPSDRFSAERTGGSVSTLTIQRTQQEDSAVYLCASSYNNQPQHFGDGTRLSIL.

Only a few counts were recorded for this clone. This chain connects TRBV10-3 to TRBJ2-3; 8 nucleotides align to TRBD2. Germline V gene sequence: CDR1 ENHRY, CDR2 SYGVKD. This CDR3 has 15 residues. J gave up 5 bases and V 8 bases, and 12 bases lay outside the gene matches. Here the CDR3 DNA reads TGTGCCATCTCATTAGCGGGGAGGGCCGGAGATACGCAGTATTTT. Translation: CAISLAGRAGDTQYF.

The chain joins TRBV9 to TRBJ1-2, with D maybe TRBD1 (5 bases). The CDR3 is 15 amino acids. Germline loops: CDR1 SGDLS, CDR2 YYNGEE. Trimming shortened V by 0 bases and J by 7 bases, and 16 bases separated the two germline ends. The CDR3 nucleotides are TGTGCCAGCAGCGTAGATAACAGGTTGCTGTCTGGCTACACCTTC. Amino acid sequence: CASSVDNRLLSGYTF.

This chain joins TRBV5-5 and TRBJ2-7; 12 nucleotides align to TRBD1. Germline CDR1 and CDR2: SGHKS and YYEKEE (reference sequence). There are 14 residues in the CDR3. Trimming removed 3 bases from V and 5 bases from J; junction bases left unmatched: 3. CDR3 nucleotide sequence: TGTGCCAGCAGCTGGGGACAGGGGGCCCACGAGCAGTACTTC. Protein sequence: CASSWGQGAHEQYF.

The CDR3 DNA reads TGTGCCAGCAGTGAATATATCCCTACAGGGACGAGCAATCAGCCCCAGCATTTT. This codes for CASSEYIPTGTSNQPQHF. The chain links TRBV25-1 to TRBJ1-5; a weak D match, TRBD1 (6 bases). The CDR3 has 18 amino acids. Germline-derived CDR1 and CDR2 are MGHDK and SYGVNS. Trimming pared 0 bases from V and 1 base from J, leaving 16 bases between. Drawing the rest from reference TRBV25-1 and TRBJ1-5, the complete variable domain is EADIYQTPRYLVIGTGKKITLECSQTMGHDKMYWYQQDPGMELHLIHYSYGVNSTEKGDLSSESTVSRIRTEHFPLTLESARPSHTSQYLCASSEYIPTGTSNQPQHFGDGTRLSIL.

V gene TRBV19 combines with J gene TRBJ2-2, with D uncertain. The germline CDR1 and CDR2 sequences are LNHDA and SQIVND (reference sequence). Trimming took 3 bases from V and 6 from J, leaving 14 bases between them. This CDR3 contains 15 residues. As DNA, the CDR3 is TGTGCCAGTAGTATCGGGTCGGCAAAAGCCGGGGAGCTGTTTTTT. It specifies CASSIGSAKAGELFF.

The J gene is TRBJ2-7, the V gene TRBV5-1; TRBD2 agrees at 10 bases. The CDR3 runs 14 residues. Germline loops: CDR1 SGHRS, CDR2 YFSETQ. Germline trimming cut 4 bases from V and 3 bases from J; bases unmatched to any gene: 4. In DNA form, the CDR3 reads TGCGCCAGCAGCGAGGGACTAGCGAGCTACGAGCAGTACTTC. This encodes CASSEGLASYEQYF.